This T cell receptor (beta chain) was sequenced during a study of control samples from healthy donors and cancer patients. Produced via immunoSEQ multiplex PCR; TCRdb's table is partial and in-frame only. The repertoire holds 150,000 to 200,000 clones, with 91% as singletons. This CDR3 comprises 14 residues. CDR1 and CDR2 (germline): SGHTA, FQGNSA. Trimming at V came to 1 base and at J to 5 bases, leaving 2 bases not matched to a gene. This clone was picked up one time. V usage is TRBV7-2 and J usage is TRBJ2-3; 8 bases map to TRBD2. The sample consisted of blood. This clonotype originated in a woman in her twenties or thirties in good health. CDR3 sequence: CASSLGTSLDTQYF. The CDR3 region has the DNA TGTGCCAGCAGCTTAGGGACTAGCCTAGATACGCAGTATTTT.